This T cell receptor beta chain was retrieved from a study of cytomegalovirus exposure and HLA in healthy donors. Study-wide results and limits: A later analysis found that most CMV-associated TCR beta chains appeared HLA-restricted. Most sequenced TCRs were rare (though some public TCRs occurred in many donors).

The PCR ran on 60 Vbeta and 13 Jbeta primers. The assay was immunoSEQ multiplex PCR, and TCRdb's table has in-frame clones only and misses some. The table has hundreds of thousands of clones, roughly 90% seen once. A note on this clone: Its target is not known.

This CDR3 contains 12 residues. The germline V and J ends were trimmed by 7 bases and 3 bases, with 10 bases remaining between them. Germline V gives CDR1 SNHLY, CDR2 FYNNEI. This TCR was recovered from a woman between 18 and 29 years old in good health and CMV-seronegative. The rearrangement joins TRBV2 to TRBJ2-7, with D maybe TRBD1 (6 bases). The sequenced material came from PBMCs. The CDR3 DNA reads TGTGCCAGCACCCAGGGGAACTACGAGCAGTACTTC. It is translated as CASTQGNYEQYF. The full variable domain, with the rest looked up from reference TRBV2 and TRBJ2-7, is EPEVTQTPSHQVTQMGQEVILRCVPISNHLYFYWYRQILGQKVEFLVSFYNNEISEKSEIFDDQFSVERPDGSNFTLKIRSTKLEDSAMYFCASTQGNYEQYFGPGTRLTVT.